The present T cell receptor (beta chain) was sequenced within a study of blood T cell dynamics during melanoma immunotherapy. Sequenced by immunoSEQ multiplex PCR; TCRdb stores in-frame clones only, minus some. The sample has roughly 10,000 clones; roughly nine tenths are singletons. Sample time point: week 3, after first cycle of checkpoint inhibitor. V was pared by 3 bases and J by 4 bases, with 15 bases between. The germline V gene has CDR1 ENHRY and CDR2 SYGVKD. The CDR3 is 16 amino acids. V and J are TRBV10-3 and TRBJ1-4; weak D call: TRBD1 (5 bases). The TCR sequence derives from a human donor with melanoma. The sequences come from blood, collected from a patient treated with checkpoint blockade. CDR3 residues: CAISDGTAALNEKLFF. The CDR3 nucleotides are TGTGCCATCAGTGACGGGACCGCTGCCCTTAATGAAAAACTGTTTTTT.